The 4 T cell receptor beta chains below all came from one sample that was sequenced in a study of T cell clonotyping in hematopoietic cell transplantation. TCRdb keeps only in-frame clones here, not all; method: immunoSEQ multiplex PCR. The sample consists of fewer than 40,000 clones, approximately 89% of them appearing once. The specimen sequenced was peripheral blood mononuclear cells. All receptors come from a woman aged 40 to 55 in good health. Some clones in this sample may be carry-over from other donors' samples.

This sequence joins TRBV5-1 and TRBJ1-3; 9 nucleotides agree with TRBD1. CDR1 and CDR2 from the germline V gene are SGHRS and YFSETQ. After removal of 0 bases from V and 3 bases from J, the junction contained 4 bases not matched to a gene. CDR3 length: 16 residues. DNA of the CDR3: TGCGCCAGCAGCTTGGAACAGGGGGCATTTGGAAACACCATATATTTT. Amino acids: CASSLEQGAFGNTIYF.

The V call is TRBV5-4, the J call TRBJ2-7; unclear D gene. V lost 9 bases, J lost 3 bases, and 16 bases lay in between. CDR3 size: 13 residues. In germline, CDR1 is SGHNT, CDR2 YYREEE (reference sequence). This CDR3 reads CATGRQHLYEQYF. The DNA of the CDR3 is TGTGCCACCGGAAGACAACACCTCTACGAGCAGTACTTC.

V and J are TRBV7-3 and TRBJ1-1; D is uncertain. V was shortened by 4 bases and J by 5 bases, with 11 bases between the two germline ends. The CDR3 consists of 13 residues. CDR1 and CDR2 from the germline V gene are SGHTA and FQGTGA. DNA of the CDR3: TGTGCCAGCAGCTCTACTCCGGGGACTGAAGCTTTCTTT. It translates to CASSSTPGTEAFF.

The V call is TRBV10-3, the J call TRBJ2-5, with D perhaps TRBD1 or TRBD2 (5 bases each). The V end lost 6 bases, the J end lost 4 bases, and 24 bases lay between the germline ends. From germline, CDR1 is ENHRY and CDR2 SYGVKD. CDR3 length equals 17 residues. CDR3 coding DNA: TGTGCCATCAGCGGTAAAAGGGACCAAACCCTGGGAGAGACCCAGTACTTC. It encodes CAISGKRDQTLGETQYF.